This paragraph reports one T cell receptor (beta chain). This entry is derived from a study of blood T cell repertoires in COVID-19. In the study overall: In each case, the material was cDNA or gDNA derived from T cells, B-cell-depleted T cells, or PBMCs.

V was pared by 10 bases and J by 7 bases, with 25 bases between. Germline V lookup: CDR1 SGHTA, CDR2 FQGNSA. The length of the CDR3 is 15 residues. Original data processing: Counts of nucleated cells, estimated from reference gene primer amplification, were obtained. The data were produced by immunoSEQ multiplex PCR, yet TCRdb's version contains in-frame clones alone and is incomplete. V and J calls and clone size are copied from that table; D and trimming were computed from the DNA. Of roughly 300,000 clones in the sample, less than 90% were seen once. The sequencing input was peripheral blood. The receptor was isolated from a human donor in a cohort sampled during active COVID-19. The chain combines TRBV7-2 with TRBJ2-5, with a possible D match to TRBD2 (6 bases). The CDR3 spells CATTSYGSREVTQYF. The CDR3 DNA is TGTGCCACAACATCTTACGGGAGCAGGGAGGTGACCCAGTACTTC.